The 24 T cell receptor beta chains below come from one sample, sequenced in a study of T-cell reconstitution after alpha-beta-depleted transplantation in children (dated by TCRdb to about 2016). The library was built by means of PCR. Sequencing was performed on an Illumina HiSeq 2500. To normalize quantification of the TCRbeta repertoire, the TCR libraries were built with molecular barcoding that relied on unique molecular identifiers. TCRdb reanalyzed the raw reads on its own, using fastp at Q25 for trimming and MiXCR for clone calling, and kept in-frame beta chains. Rows merge per CDR3 protein into single entries with the most common DNA and genes. This sample is represented by some 340,000 distinct CDR3 sequences; about a tenth of them were singletons. The ten top clones hold 2% to 3% of the sample. The sample here was PBMCs from the stem cell graft donor, taken from the stem cell graft. The receptor source for this set is a human donor who donated a stem cell graft to a child with acute lymphoblastic leukemia.

In this sample, this clonotype turned up a few times. The rearrangement links TRBV6-1 to TRBJ2-5, with 7 nucleotides matching TRBD1. CDR1 is MNHNS and CDR2 is SASEGT in the germline V gene. V dropped 6 bases and J dropped 1; count of bases not matched to a gene: 8. The CDR3 has 15 amino acids. DNA for the CDR3: TGTGCCAGCAGAGCGAGTGACAGGGTCCAAGAGACCCAGTACTTC. Its protein product is CASRASDRVQETQYF.

The genes are TRBV5-1 and TRBJ1-2, with TRBD1 identical over 7 bases. Per the germline V gene, CDR1 is SGHRS and CDR2 is YFSETQ. The CDR3 extends over 15 amino acids. Trimming cost V 0 bases and J 1 base; bases outside gene matches: 3. As DNA, the CDR3 is TGCGCCAGCAGCTTGGACAGGGGCGGTAACTATGGCTACACCTTC. Its translation: CASSLDRGGNYGYTF.

The chain carries TRBV30 and TRBJ2-1; either TRBD1 or TRBD2 may supply D (5 bases each). V lost 3 bases, J lost 4 bases, and 10 bases lay in between. Looked up from germline, CDR1 is GTSNPN and CDR2 is SVGIG (reference sequence). The CDR3 runs to 13 residues. As DNA, the CDR3 is TGTGCCTGGAGGCAGGGAGCATACAATGAGCAGTTCTTC. It encodes CAWRQGAYNEQFF. The entire variable domain, with the rest obtained from reference TRBV30 and TRBJ2-1, is as follows: SQTIHQWPATLVQPVGSPLSLECTVEGTSNPNLYWYRQAAGRGLQLLFYSVGIGQISSEVPQNLSASRPQDRQFILSSKKLLLSDSGFYLCAWRQGAYNEQFFGPGTRLTVL.

The chain has TRBV20-1 and TRBJ2-3; D possibly corresponds to TRBD1 (5 bases). The CDR3 contains 14 residues. V was cut by 6 bases and J by 2 bases, with 15 bases left in between. CDR1 DFQATT and CDR2 SNEGSKA come from the germline V gene (reference sequence). For the CDR3, the DNA is TGCAGTGCCCATCCGGCAGGGCACACAGATACGCAGTATTTT. It specifies CSAHPAGHTDTQYF.

This CDR3 reads CAISPGPRVIPSYEQYF. CDR3 sequence (DNA): TGTGCCATCTCTCCCGGGCCAAGGGTTATCCCCTCCTACGAGCAGTACTTC. The V gene is TRBV10-3, the J gene TRBJ2-7; D is undetermined. The germline CDR1 and CDR2 sequences are ENHRY and SYGVKD. Trimming removed 8 bases at V and 0 bases at J, with 23 bases between. The CDR3 consists of 17 residues.

This clonotype was recorded at least ten times. J is TRBJ2-5 and V is TRBV12-3 or TRBV12-4; TRBD1 is a possible D gene (6 bases). The CDR3 loop spans 13 amino acids. The ends were cut back, 6 bases at V and 5 bases at J, with 13 bases in the middle. The CDR3 protein is CASSYRDGETQYF. The DNA for the CDR3 is TGTGCCAGCAGCTACAGGGATGGGGAGACCCAGTACTTC.

The genes are TRBV10-3 and TRBJ2-5, with D perhaps matching TRBD2 (5 bases). V lost 4 bases and J lost 1, with 10 bases in between. Germline loops: CDR1 ENHRY, CDR2 SYGVKD. The CDR3 loop spans 14 amino acids. Written as DNA, the CDR3 is TGTGCCATCAGTGGAGGAAGCGGCCAAGAGACCCAGTACTTC. This translates into CAISGGSGQETQYF.

This clonotype was seen a few times. The chain uses TRBV3-1 and TRBJ1-4; possible D gene TRBD1, 6 bases. Germline assignment: CDR1 LGHDT and CDR2 YNNKEL (reference sequence). The CDR3 contains 15 residues. V lost 4 bases, J lost 5 bases, and 14 bases lay in between. Written as DNA, the CDR3 is TGTGCCAGCAGCCTCGGAGGGGGGGGGAATGAAAAACTGTTTTTT. Translation gives CASSLGGGGNEKLFF. Full variable domain (outside the CDR3, taken from reference TRBV3-1 and TRBJ1-4): DTAVSQTPKYLVTQMGNDKSIKCEQNLGHDTMYWYKQDSKKFLKIMFSYNNKELIINETVPNRFSPKSPDKAHLNLHINSLELGDSAVYFCASSLGGGGNEKLFFGSGTQLSVL.

This clonotype was seen a few times. The rearrangement joins TRBV7-2 to TRBJ2-7; 9 nucleotides match TRBD2. Germline CDR1 reads SGHTA; CDR2 reads FQGNSA. J gave up 7 bases and V 5 bases, and 12 bases lay outside the gene matches. The CDR3 is 15 residues long. This chain's CDR3 is CASSGSGVAGVEQYF. In nucleotides, the CDR3 is TGTGCCAGCAGCGGCTCCGGAGTAGCGGGAGTTGAGCAGTACTTC. The variable domain in full, completed from reference TRBV7-2 and TRBJ2-7, reads GAGVSQSPSNKVTEKGKDVELRCDPISGHTALYWYRQSLGQGLEFLIYFQGNSAPDKSGLPSDRFSAERTGGSVSTLTIQRTQQEDSAVYLCASSGSGVAGVEQYFGPGTRLTVT.

J is TRBJ2-1 and V is TRBV7-9; perhaps TRBD1 as D (6 bases). Trimming pared 8 bases from V and 4 bases from J, leaving 12 bases between. Per germline, CDR1 SEHNR and CDR2 FQNEAQ (reference sequence). The CDR3 has 13 residues. CDR3 nucleotide sequence: TGTGCCAGCTGGACAGTAAATTACAATGAGCAGTTCTTC. Translation: CASWTVNYNEQFF. The whole variable domain, remainder taken from reference TRBV7-9 and TRBJ2-1, is DTGVSQNPRHKITKRGQNVTFRCDPISEHNRLYWYRQTLGQGPEFLTYFQNEAQLEKSRLLSDRFSAERPKGSFSTLEIQRTEQGDSAMYLCASWTVNYNEQFFGPGTRLTVL.

This clonotype has just a few counts. V and J are TRBV9 and TRBJ2-1; weak D call: TRBD2 (5 bases). The CDR3 is 16 residues long. Germline CDR1 is SGDLS and CDR2 is YYNGEE. Trimming stripped 3 bases from V and 3 bases from J, with 16 bases between. CDR3 coding DNA: TGTGCCAGCAGCGCGCGGACTTCCCCTTTCTACAATGAGCAGTTCTTC. Protein: CASSARTSPFYNEQFF.

The chain employs TRBV4-1 and TRBJ2-3, with 10 bases matching TRBD2. Germline V gives CDR1 MGHRA, CDR2 YSYEKL. The CDR3 length is 17 residues. V trimming: 1 base; J trimming: 2 bases; junction bases outside the gene matches: 6. Written as DNA, the CDR3 is TGCGCCAGCAGCCAAGTGGCTAGCGGGAGTTACACAGATACGCAGTATTTT. Its protein is CASSQVASGSYTDTQYF.

This clonotype occurred a few times. An end of the junction differs from the germline gene, which may be a read error. The chain links TRBV7-7 to TRBJ2-5; D uncertain. Germline CDR1 and CDR2: SSHAT and FNYEAQ (reference sequence). The CDR3 has 13 residues. The CDR3 nucleotides read TGTGCTAGCAGCTTAGGGTCATTAGAGACCCAGTACTTC. Translating it yields CASSLGSLETQYF.

This CDR3 reads CASSSRDYSSTQYF. CDR3 nucleotides: TGTGCCAGCAGTTCTCGGGACTACTCAAGTACGCAGTATTTT. The chain combines TRBV27 with TRBJ2-3; 7 nucleotides line up with TRBD2. CDR1 MNHEY and CDR2 SMNVEV come from the germline V gene (reference sequence). Trimming took 4 bases from V and 8 from J; bases not matched to a gene: 9. The CDR3 runs to 14 residues.

The chain combines TRBV4-2 with TRBJ1-1; 9 bases agree with TRBD1. CDR3 size: 15 residues. Unmatched junction bases numbered 7, after V lost 5 bases and J lost 3 bases. The germline V gene encodes CDR1 LGHNA and CDR2 YNFKEQ. This CDR3 is CASSMQQGADTEAFF. CDR3 nucleotide sequence: TGTGCCAGCAGCATGCAACAGGGGGCTGACACTGAAGCTTTCTTT.

This clonotype was counted many times. The V gene is TRBV6-5, the J gene TRBJ2-1; a possible D gene is TRBD2 (7 bases). Trimming removed 4 bases from V and 7 bases from J, with 23 bases in between. The CDR3 is 17 residues long. Germline values: CDR1 MNHEY, CDR2 SVGAGI. CDR3 amino acids: CASSLLPPQGGENEQFF. The CDR3 DNA is TGTGCCAGCAGTTTACTCCCCCCACAGGGAGGGGAAAATGAGCAGTTCTTC.

This clonotype was seen many times. The chain uses TRBV7-9 and TRBJ2-7; the D is unclear. V dropped 5 bases and J dropped 2 bases, with 10 bases sitting between them. Germline V lookup: CDR1 SEHNR, CDR2 FQNEAQ (reference sequence). The CDR3 has 13 residues. CDR3 residues: CASSPPATYEQYF. The DNA of the CDR3 is TGTGCCAGCAGCCCGCCTGCTACCTACGAGCAGTACTTC.

The rearrangement links TRBV4-1 to TRBJ1-2, with D maybe TRBD1 (5 bases). Looked up from germline, CDR1 is MGHRA and CDR2 is YSYEKL. The length of the CDR3 is 18 residues. Trimming cost V 0 bases and J 7 bases, with 24 bases left between them. In DNA form, the CDR3 reads TGCGCCAGCAGCCAAGACGGGGGTGGGGCGTCCACCGGCCCTGGCTACACCTTC. It encodes CASSQDGGGASTGPGYTF.

The chain couples TRBV7-9 to TRBJ2-1, with TRBD1 matching over 11 bases. The V and J ends lost 5 bases and 0 bases, in that order; junction bases with no gene match: 0. Germline V lookup: CDR1 SEHNR, CDR2 FQNEAQ (reference sequence). This CDR3 is 15 amino acids long. CDR3 amino acids: CASSGTGGSYNEQFF. The CDR3 DNA is TGTGCCAGCAGCGGGACAGGGGGCTCCTACAATGAGCAGTTCTTC.

This clonotype has ten or more counts. The chain links TRBV2 to TRBJ2-1, with D possibly being TRBD2 (6 bases). Germline assignment: CDR1 SNHLY and CDR2 FYNNEI. The germline V and J ends were trimmed by 8 bases and 10 bases, with 12 bases remaining between them. This CDR3 region has 11 residues. CDR3 loop: CASELAREQFF. CDR3 nucleotides: TGTGCCAGCGAACTAGCACGGGAGCAGTTCTTC.

J is TRBJ2-5 and V is TRBV7-6; no firm D call. Looked up from germline, CDR1 is SGHVS and CDR2 is FNYEAQ. V lost 2 bases and J lost 5, with 9 bases in between. The CDR3 runs to 13 residues. Here the CDR3 reads CASSLNERETQYF. Here the CDR3 DNA reads TGTGCCAGCAGCTTAAACGAGAGGGAGACCCAGTACTTC.

This clonotype was observed a few times. The rearrangement uses TRBV5-1 and TRBJ2-1, with 9 positions matching TRBD2. Trimming took 2 bases from V and 0 from J; bases not matched to a gene: 6. Germline V gives CDR1 SGHRS, CDR2 YFSETQ. This CDR3 is built from 17 residues. This chain's CDR3 is CASSLSGTSISYNEQFF. The DNA of the CDR3 is TGCGCCAGCAGCTTATCCGGGACTAGCATCTCCTACAATGAGCAGTTCTTC.

The chain combines TRBV20-1 with TRBJ2-3; TRBD2 matches at 9 bases. The CDR3 loop spans 15 amino acids. Germline CDR1 is DFQATT and CDR2 is SNEGSKA (reference sequence). The CDR3 DNA is TGCAGCGCCTATCGCGGGAGGGCCCCCACAGATACGCAGTATTTT. Residues: CSAYRGRAPTDTQYF.

This clonotype was observed a handful of times. The chain employs TRBV10-3 and TRBJ2-7; D remains unclear. V lost 7 bases and J 5 bases, leaving 21 bases between the germline ends. Germline lookup yields CDR1 ENHRY and CDR2 SYGVKD. The CDR3 length is 15 residues. The CDR3 region has the DNA TGTGCCATCAACGGACGGCCTGGACGCCCTGACGAGCAGTACTTC. This codes for CAINGRPGRPDEQYF.